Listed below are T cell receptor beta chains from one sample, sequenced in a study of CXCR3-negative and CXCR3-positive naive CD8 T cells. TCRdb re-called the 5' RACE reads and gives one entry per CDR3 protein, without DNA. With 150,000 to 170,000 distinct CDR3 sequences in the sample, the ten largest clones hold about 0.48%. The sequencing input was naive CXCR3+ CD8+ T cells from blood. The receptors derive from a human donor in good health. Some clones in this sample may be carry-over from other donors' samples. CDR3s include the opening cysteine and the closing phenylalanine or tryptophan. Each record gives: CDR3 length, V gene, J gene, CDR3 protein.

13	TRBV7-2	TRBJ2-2	CASSSTGAGELFF
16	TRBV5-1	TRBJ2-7	CASSSRGDLLLDEQYF
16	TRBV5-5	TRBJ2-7	CASSLDGFTFSYEQYF
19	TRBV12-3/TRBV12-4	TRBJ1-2	CASSSRGRDRSFSIYGYTF
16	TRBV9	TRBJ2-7	CASSPTDSLPPYEQYF
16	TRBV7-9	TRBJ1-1	CASSPGTNPPNTEAFF
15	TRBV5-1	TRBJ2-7	CASSWTRRGVYEQYF
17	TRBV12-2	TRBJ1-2	CASRRPRASVPYGGYTF
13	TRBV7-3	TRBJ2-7	CASSLHGSGEQYF
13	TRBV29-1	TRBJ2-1	CSVLNGEYNEQFF
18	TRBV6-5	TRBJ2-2	CASSYPPGGPAQSGELFF
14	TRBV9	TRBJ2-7	CASSVGDRLYEQYF
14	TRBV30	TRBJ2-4	CAWSTQHPGGIQYF
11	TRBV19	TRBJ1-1	CASALGTEAFF
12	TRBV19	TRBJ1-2	CATSFGGSGYTF
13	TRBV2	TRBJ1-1	CASSDRGDAEAFF
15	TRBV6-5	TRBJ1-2	CASSPTLTGNYGYTF
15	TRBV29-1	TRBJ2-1	CSVELSGGLYNEQFF
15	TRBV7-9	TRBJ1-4	CASRGPGPLNEKLFF
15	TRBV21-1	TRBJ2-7	CASSKGGQGEHEQYF
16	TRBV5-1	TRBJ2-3	CASSLAMLLSADTQYF
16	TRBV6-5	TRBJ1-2	CASSYTRAGLAYGYTF
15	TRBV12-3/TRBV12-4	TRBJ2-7	CASSGGLAGFYEQYF
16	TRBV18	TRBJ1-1	CASSPDSASWNTEAFF
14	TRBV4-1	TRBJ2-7	CASSQDSRYYEQYF
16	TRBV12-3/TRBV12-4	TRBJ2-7	CASSFSKSGGSYEQYF
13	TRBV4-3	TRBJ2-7	CASSPAYAYEQYF
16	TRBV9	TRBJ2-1	CASSVTDSSSYNEQFF
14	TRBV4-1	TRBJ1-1	CASSQTGGNTEAFF
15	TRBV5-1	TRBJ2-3	CASSLARGGTDTQYF
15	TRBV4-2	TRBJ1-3	CASSQDLQGGNTIYF
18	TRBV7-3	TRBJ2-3	CASSPNFLAGGPPDTQYF
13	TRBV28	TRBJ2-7	CASSVHMSYEQYF
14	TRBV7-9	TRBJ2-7	CASSGSGRRDEQYF
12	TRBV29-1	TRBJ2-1	CSESGDYNEQFF
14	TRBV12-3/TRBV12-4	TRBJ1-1	CASSLAPLNTEAFF
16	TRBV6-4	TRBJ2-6	CASRTGRLVGANVLTF